The source of this T cell receptor (beta chain) is a study of T-cell memory formation after mild COVID-19. The V end was cut by 6 bases, the J end by 5 bases, with 13 bases between. Germline V CDR1 and CDR2: DFQATT, SNEGSKA (reference sequence). The CDR3 is 12 residues long. TCRdb re-derived calls from the 5' RACE reads in MiXCR, one entry per CDR3 protein. The table includes a few hundred thousand distinct CDR3 sequences, about 23% detected once. This sequence was found in an adult woman who had mild COVID-19 (a few samples of this study predate the infection). Cell type and time point are not known. Source material: PBMCs or a T cell subset sorted from them (not recorded which). The chain carries TRBV20-1 and TRBJ1-2; D gene ambiguous. The CDR3 sequence: CSADDAVYGYTF. In nucleotides, the CDR3 is TGCAGTGCGGACGACGCGGTGTATGGCTACACCTTC.